This is a list of T cell receptor beta chains from one sample in a study of blood T cell repertoires in COVID-19. Clones were sequenced by immunoSEQ multiplex PCR, and TCRdb holds only the in-frame ones, with some missing. Of 250,000 to 350,000 clones detected, 88% appear once; the ten largest clones hold approximately 11%. Sequencing used peripheral blood. Receptors were obtained from a woman aged 25-40 years with COVID-19, enrolled during active disease. Both conserved end residues are part of each CDR3. A D gene is named only where the DNA matches it firmly. Clone size is not always given. Where it is, it says once, few, many or a class for expanded clones.

j_gene | abundance | d_gene | v_gene | CDR3nt | CDR3aa
TRBJ1-2 | . | . | TRBV3-1/TRBV3-2 | TGTGCCAGCAGCCAAGACGCCAGGTCCCTTAGCTACACCTTC | CASSQDARSLSYTF
TRBJ1-1 | . | . | TRBV7-9 | TGTGCCAGCAGCTTGGGACTAAGGGAAGCTTTCTTT | CASSLGLREAFF
TRBJ2-2 | once | TRBD1 | TRBV18 | TGTGCCAGCTCACGCGGGACAGGGAACACCGGGGAGCTGTTTTTT | CASSRGTGNTGELFF
TRBJ1-1 | . | . | TRBV7-9 | TGTGCCAGCAGCGCACAACCCTTTATGAACACTGAAGCTTTCTTT | CASSAQPFMNTEAFF
TRBJ2-7 | . | TRBD1 | TRBV5-4 | TGTGCCAGCAGCCATGGTTCAGGACAGGGTTTATACGAGCAGTACTTC | CASSHGSGQGLYEQYF
TRBJ1-4 | . | . | TRBV5-1 | TGCGCCAGCAGCTACCAGACAGCGACTAATGAAAAACTGTTTTTT | CASSYQTATNEKLFF
TRBJ1-4 | . | TRBD1 | TRBV15 | TGTGCCACCAGCAGAGATTTCGGGGACAGCAGGGAGGATGAAAAACTGTTTTTT | CATSRDFGDSREDEKLFF
TRBJ2-3 | . | . | TRBV27 | TGTGCCAGCAGACGAGTGCCAGATACGCAGTATTTT | CASRRVPDTQYF
TRBJ2-3 | few | . | TRBV28 | TGTGCCAGCAGTTTAAACGGGGGAGGAACAGATACGCAGTATTTT | CASSLNGGGTDTQYF
TRBJ2-1 | . | TRBD2 | TRBV7-3 | TGTGCCAGCAGCCCCCGGGTTAGCGGGAGGGGTTGGGGCAATGAGCAGTTCTTC | CASSPRVSGRGWGNEQFF
TRBJ2-1 | . | TRBD2 | TRBV5-4 | TGTGCCAGCAGCCCAAGGGGACTAGCGGGACACTACAATGAGCAGTTCTTC | CASSPRGLAGHYNEQFF
TRBJ1-5 | . | . | TRBV12-3/TRBV12-4 | TGTGCCAGCAGTTTAGGCGGTGGCCAGCCCCAGCATTTT | CASSLGGGQPQHF
TRBJ2-7 | . | . | TRBV20-1 | TGCAGTGCTAGAGCCGGAGGCGAGCAGTACTTC | CSARAGGEQYF
TRBJ2-1 | . | TRBD1 | TRBV4-1 | TGCGCCAGCAGCCAAGTGGGCAGGGGGCGGAATGAGCAGTTCTTC | CASSQVGRGRNEQFF
TRBJ1-2 | . | . | TRBV7-2 | TGTGCCAGCAGCAGGGGTTCGTTGTATGGCTACACCTTC | CASSRGSLYGYTF
TRBJ2-3 | . | . | TRBV11-3 | TGTGCCAGCAGCCCAGGGGGACTTATCCCAGATACGCAGTATTTT | CASSPGGLIPDTQYF
TRBJ2-7 | . | TRBD1 | TRBV5-5 | TGTGCCAGCAGCTTGGTGGGGATTGGGACAGCCCAATCCTACGAGCAGTACTTC | CASSLVGIGTAQSYEQYF
TRBJ2-2 | . | . | TRBV6-5 | TGTGCCAGCAGTTACGGTATGGGAGCTGCCGGGGAGCTGTTTTTT | CASSYGMGAAGELFF
TRBJ1-1 | . | . | TRBV30 | TGTGCCTGGAGTCGGGAGGGGGTCAGGACTGAAGCTTTCTTT | CAWSREGVRTEAFF
TRBJ1-2 | . | . | TRBV29-1 | TGCAGCGTTCTAACCCCGCACCTCTATGGCTACACCTTC | CSVLTPHLYGYTF
TRBJ2-1 | . | TRBD2 | TRBV27 | TGTGCCAGCAGTTTAGGGGCGGGAGGTGGTAATGAGCAGTTCTTC | CASSLGAGGGNEQFF
TRBJ2-2 | . | TRBD2 | TRBV2 | TGTGCCAGCAGTGTAGAGGGACTAGCCAACACCGGGGAGCTGTTTTTT | CASSVEGLANTGELFF
TRBJ2-5 | once | . | TRBV6-6 | TGTGCCAGCAGTTACTCGCCGAGGAACCAAGAGACCCAGTACTTC | CASSYSPRNQETQYF
TRBJ1-2 | . | . | TRBV20-1 | TGCAGTGCCCCCCCGACGGGTGGCTACACCTTC | CSAPPTGGYTF
TRBJ1-5 | . | . | TRBV4-1 | TGCGCCAGCAGCCAAACCCCTGGGGGGGGGTTTGATCAGCCCCAGCATTTT | CASSQTPGGGFDQPQHF
TRBJ1-3 | . | . | TRBV6-1 | TGTGCCAGCAGTGGGCCGAGGGGGGGAGCTACTGGAAACACCATATATTTT | CASSGPRGGATGNTIYF
TRBJ2-7 | . | . | TRBV9 | TGTGCCAGCAGCGCTGGGGGGTCCGAGCAGTACTTC | CASSAGGSEQYF
TRBJ2-5 | once | TRBD2 | TRBV6-2/TRBV6-3 | TGTGCCAGCAGTTGGACTAGCGGGGCAGGGACCCAGTACTTC | CASSWTSGAGTQYF
TRBJ2-7 | many | . | TRBV21-1 | TGTGCCACCAGATTCCTACTAACCCCTGGCGAGCAGTACTTC | CATRFLLTPGEQYF
TRBJ2-1 | . | . | TRBV18 | TGTGCCAGCTCACGGCCTGCGGGGCCTAACAATGAGCAGTTCTTC | CASSRPAGPNNEQFF